Included here is one T cell receptor beta chain sequence, with context. With V trimmed by 0 bases and J by 6 bases, 2 bases remained unmatched. The length of the CDR3 is 15 residues. Germline V CDR1 and CDR2: MNHEY, SVGAGI. This specimen belongs to a study of blood T cell repertoires in COVID-19. Sequenced by immunoSEQ multiplex PCR; TCRdb stores in-frame clones only, minus some. The sample lists just over 300,000 clones; roughly 91% were seen once. This clonotype was obtained from a woman in her 30s with COVID-19, enrolled during active disease. The chain has TRBV6-5 and TRBJ1-4; 9 bases match TRBD1. The source material was peripheral blood. The CDR3 DNA reads as TGTGCCAGCAGTTACTCTGGGACAGGGTATGAAAAACTGTTTTTT. Amino acids: CASSYSGTGYEKLFF.